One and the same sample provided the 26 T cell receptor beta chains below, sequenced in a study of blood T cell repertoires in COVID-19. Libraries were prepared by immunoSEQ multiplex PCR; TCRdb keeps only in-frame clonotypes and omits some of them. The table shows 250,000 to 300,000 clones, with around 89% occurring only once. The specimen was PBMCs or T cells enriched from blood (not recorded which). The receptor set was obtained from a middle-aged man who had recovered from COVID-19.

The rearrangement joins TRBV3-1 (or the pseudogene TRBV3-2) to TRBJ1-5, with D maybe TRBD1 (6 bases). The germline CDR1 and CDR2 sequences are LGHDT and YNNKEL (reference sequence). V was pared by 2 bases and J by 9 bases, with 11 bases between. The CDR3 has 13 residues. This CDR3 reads CASSQLGGRPQHF. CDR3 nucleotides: TGTGCCAGCAGCCAATTAGGGGGTCGGCCCCAGCATTTT.

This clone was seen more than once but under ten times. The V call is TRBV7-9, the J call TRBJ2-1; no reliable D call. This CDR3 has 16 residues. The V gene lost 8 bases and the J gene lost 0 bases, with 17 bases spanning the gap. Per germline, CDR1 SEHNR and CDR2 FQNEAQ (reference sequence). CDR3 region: CASLRIARSSYNEQFF. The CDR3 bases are TGTGCCAGCTTAAGAATCGCAAGGAGCTCCTACAATGAGCAGTTCTTC.

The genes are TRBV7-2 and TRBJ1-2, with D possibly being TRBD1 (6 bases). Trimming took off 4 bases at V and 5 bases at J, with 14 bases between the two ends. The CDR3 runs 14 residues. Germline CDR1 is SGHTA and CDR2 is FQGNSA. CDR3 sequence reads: CASSSERGSYGYTF. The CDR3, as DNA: TGTGCCAGCAGCTCCGAGAGGGGGTCTTATGGCTACACCTTC.

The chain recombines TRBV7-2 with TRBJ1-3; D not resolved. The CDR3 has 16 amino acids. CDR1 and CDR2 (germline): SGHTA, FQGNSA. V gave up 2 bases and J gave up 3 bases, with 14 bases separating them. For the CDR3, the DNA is TGTGCCAGCAGCTTAAGTGGAACAGTCAGTGGAAACACCATATATTTT. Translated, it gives CASSLSGTVSGNTIYF.

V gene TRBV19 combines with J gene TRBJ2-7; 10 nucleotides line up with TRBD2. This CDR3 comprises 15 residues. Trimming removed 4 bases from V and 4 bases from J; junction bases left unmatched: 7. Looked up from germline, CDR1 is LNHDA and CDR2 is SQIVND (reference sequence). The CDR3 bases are TGTGCCAGTAGTACGATAGCGGGAGGCTCGTACGAGCAGTACTTC. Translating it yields CASSTIAGGSYEQYF.

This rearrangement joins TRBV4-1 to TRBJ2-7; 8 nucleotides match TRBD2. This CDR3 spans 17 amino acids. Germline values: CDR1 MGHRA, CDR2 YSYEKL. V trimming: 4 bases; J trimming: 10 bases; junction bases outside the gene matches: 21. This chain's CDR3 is CASSPLSSQREKYKQYF. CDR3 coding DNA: TGCGCCAGCAGCCCACTAAGCAGCCAGCGGGAGAAGTATAAACAGTACTTC.

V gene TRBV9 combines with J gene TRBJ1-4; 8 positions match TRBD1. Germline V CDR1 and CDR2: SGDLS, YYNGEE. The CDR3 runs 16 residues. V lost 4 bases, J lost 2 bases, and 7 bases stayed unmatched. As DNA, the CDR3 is TGTGCCAGCAGCCAACGGACAGGGTTCACTAATGAAAAACTGTTTTTT. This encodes CASSQRTGFTNEKLFF. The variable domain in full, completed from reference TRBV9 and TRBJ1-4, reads DSGVTQTPKHLITATGQRVTLRCSPRSGDLSVYWYQQSLDQGLQFLIQYYNGEERAKGNILERFSAQQFPDLHSELNLSSLELGDSALYFCASSQRTGFTNEKLFFGSGTQLSVL.

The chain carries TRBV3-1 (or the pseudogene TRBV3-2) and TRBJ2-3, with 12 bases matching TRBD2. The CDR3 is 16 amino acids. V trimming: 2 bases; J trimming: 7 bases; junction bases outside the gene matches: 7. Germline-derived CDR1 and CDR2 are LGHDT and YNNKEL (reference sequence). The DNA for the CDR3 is TGTGCCAGCAGCCAACGACTAGCGGGAGTTTTATATACGCAGTATTTT. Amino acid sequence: CASSQRLAGVLYTQYF.

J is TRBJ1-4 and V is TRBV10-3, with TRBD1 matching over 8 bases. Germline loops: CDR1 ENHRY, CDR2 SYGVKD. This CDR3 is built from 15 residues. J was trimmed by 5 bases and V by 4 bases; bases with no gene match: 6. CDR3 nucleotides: TGTGCCATCAGTGGAGGCACAGGGGGAAATGAAAAACTGTTTTTT. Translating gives CAISGGTGGNEKLFF.

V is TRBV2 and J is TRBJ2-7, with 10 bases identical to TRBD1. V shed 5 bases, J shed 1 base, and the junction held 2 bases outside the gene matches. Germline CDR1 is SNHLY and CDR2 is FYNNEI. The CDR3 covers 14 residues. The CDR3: CASSLDRGSYEQYF. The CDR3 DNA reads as TGTGCCAGCAGTCTGGACAGGGGGTCCTACGAGCAGTACTTC.

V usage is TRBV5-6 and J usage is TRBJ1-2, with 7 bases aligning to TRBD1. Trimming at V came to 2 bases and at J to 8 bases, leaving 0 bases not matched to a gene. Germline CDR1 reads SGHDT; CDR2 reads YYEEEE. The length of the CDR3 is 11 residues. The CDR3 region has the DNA TGTGCCAGCAGCTTAGGGGGCGGCTACACCTTC. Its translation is CASSLGGGYTF. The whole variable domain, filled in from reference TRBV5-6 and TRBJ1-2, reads DAGVTQSPTHLIKTRGQQVTLRCSPKSGHDTVSWYQQALGQGPQFIFQYYEEEERQRGNFPDRFSGHQFPNYSSELNVNALLLGDSALYLCASSLGGGYTFGSGTRLTVV.

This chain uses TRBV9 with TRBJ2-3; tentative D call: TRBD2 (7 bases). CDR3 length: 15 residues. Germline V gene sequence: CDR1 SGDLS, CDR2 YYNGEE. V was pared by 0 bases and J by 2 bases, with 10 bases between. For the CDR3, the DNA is TGTGCCAGCAGCGTAGAAGCGGGACACACAGATACGCAGTATTTT. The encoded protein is CASSVEAGHTDTQYF.

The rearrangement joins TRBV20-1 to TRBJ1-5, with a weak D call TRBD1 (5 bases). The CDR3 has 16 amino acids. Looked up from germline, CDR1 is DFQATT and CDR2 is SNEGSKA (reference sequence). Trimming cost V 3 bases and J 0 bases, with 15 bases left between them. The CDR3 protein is CSASRRQLHSNQPQHF. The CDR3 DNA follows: TGCAGTGCTAGTCGCCGACAGCTTCATAGCAATCAGCCCCAGCATTTT.

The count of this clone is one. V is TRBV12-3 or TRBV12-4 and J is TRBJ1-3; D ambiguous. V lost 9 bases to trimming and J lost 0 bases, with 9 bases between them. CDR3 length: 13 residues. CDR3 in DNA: TGTGCCAGTGGAGCGAGCTCTGGAAACACCATATATTTT. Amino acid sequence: CASGASSGNTIYF.

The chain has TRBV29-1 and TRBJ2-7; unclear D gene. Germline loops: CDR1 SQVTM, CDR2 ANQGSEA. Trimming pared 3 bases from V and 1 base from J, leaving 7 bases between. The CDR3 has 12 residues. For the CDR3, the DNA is TGCAGCGTTGAGGTAGAATCCTACGAGCAGTACTTC. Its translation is CSVEVESYEQYF.

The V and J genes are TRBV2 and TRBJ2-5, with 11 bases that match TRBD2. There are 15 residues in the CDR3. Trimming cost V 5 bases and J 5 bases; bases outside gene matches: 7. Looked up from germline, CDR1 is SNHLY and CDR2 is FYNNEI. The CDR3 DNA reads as TGTGCCAGCAGTAGAGGACTAGCGGGTGGTGAGACCCAGTACTTC. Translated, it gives CASSRGLAGGETQYF.

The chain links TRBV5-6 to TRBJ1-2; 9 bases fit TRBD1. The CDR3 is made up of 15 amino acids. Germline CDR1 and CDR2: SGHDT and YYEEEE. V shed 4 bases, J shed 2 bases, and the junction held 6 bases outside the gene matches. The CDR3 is CASSLGTGWNYGYTF. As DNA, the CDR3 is TGTGCCAGCAGCCTGGGGACAGGGTGGAACTATGGCTACACCTTC.

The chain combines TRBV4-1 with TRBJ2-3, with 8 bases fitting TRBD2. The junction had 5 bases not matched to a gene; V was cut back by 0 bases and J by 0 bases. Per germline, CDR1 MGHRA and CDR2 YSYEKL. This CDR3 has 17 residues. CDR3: CASSQESVAGSTDTQYF. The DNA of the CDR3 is TGCGCCAGCAGCCAAGAATCCGTAGCGGGGAGCACAGATACGCAGTATTTT.

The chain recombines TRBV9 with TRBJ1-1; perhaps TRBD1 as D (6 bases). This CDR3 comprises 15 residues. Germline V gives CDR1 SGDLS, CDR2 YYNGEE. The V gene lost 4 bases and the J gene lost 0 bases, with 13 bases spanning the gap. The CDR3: CASSLAGGLNTEAFF. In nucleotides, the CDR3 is TGTGCCAGCAGCCTGGCGGGGGGCCTGAACACTGAAGCTTTCTTT.

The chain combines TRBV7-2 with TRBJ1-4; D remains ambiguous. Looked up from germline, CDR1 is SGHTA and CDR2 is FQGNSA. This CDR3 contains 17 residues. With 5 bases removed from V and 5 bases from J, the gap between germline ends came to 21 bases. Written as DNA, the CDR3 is TGTGCCAGCAGCCCCCTACCGCGGGGAGCGCTCAATGAAAAACTGTTTTTT. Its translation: CASSPLPRGALNEKLFF.

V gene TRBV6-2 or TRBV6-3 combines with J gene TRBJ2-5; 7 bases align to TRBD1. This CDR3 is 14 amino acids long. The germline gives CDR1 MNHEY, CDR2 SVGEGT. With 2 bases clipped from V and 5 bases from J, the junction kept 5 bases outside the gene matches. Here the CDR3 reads CASSYPDRVETQYF. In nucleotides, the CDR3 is TGTGCCAGCAGTTACCCTGACAGGGTGGAGACCCAGTACTTC.

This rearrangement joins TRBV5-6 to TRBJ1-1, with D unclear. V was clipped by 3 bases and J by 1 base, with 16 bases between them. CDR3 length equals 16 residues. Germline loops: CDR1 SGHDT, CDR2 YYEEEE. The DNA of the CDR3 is TGTGCCAGCAGCTGGAGGGAGCGACAACCGAACACTGAAGCTTTCTTT. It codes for CASSWRERQPNTEAFF.

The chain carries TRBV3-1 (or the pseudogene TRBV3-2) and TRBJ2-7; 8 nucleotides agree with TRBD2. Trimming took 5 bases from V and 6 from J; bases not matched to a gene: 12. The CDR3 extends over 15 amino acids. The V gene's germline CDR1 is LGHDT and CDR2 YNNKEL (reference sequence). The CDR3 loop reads CASSSHSPAGGEQYF. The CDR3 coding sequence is TGTGCCAGCAGCTCGCACAGTCCGGCGGGAGGCGAGCAGTACTTC.

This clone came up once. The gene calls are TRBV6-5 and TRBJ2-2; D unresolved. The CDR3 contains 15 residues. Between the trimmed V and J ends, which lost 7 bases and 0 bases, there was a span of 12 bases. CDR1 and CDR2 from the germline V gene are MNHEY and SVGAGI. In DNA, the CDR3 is TGTGCCAGCAACCCACTCAAGACGAACACCGGGGAGCTGTTTTTT. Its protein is CASNPLKTNTGELFF.

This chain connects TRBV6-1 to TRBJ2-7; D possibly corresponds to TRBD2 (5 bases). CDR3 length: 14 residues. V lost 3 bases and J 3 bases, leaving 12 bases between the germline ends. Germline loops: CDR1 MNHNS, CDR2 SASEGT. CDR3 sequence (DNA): TGTGCCAGCAGTGAGGTGGGAGTTGGCTACGAGCAGTACTTC. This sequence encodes CASSEVGVGYEQYF.

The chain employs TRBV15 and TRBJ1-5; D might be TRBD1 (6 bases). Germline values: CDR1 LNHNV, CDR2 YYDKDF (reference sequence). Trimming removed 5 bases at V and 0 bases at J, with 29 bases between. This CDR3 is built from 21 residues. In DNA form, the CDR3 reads TGTGCCACCAGCTCTCAGAGTCTATTGTACTCGGGACACTATAGCAATCAGCCCCAGCATTTT. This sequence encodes CATSSQSLLYSGHYSNQPQHF. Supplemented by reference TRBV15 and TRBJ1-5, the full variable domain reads DAMVIQNPRYQVTQFGKPVTLSCSQTLNHNVMYWYQQKSSQAPKLLFHYYDKDFNNEADTPDNFQSRRPNTSFCFLDIRSPGLGDTAMYLCATSSQSLLYSGHYSNQPQHFGDGTRLSIL.